A single sample gave rise to the 17 T cell receptor beta chains below, sequenced in a study of cytomegalovirus exposure and HLA in healthy donors (dated by TCRdb to about 2017). Library preparation employed the immunoSEQ multiplex PCR assay. For the multiplex PCR, a mixture combining 60 forward primers for TCR Vbeta segments and 13 reverse primers for TCR Jbeta segments was used. TCRdb holds this immuneACCESS table with in-frame rearrangements only. Some clones are missing; in checked studies, unresolved V genes explain under half, and the rest has no known cause. The sample table lists roughly 180,000 clones, about 81% of them with a count of one. Together, the top ten hold around 2% of the sample. The sample taken for sequencing was PBMCs. Source of these receptors: a woman under 30 in good health and CMV-seropositive.

This clone showed up just a few times. The chain combines TRBV14 with TRBJ2-3; possible D gene TRBD1, 6 bases. The CDR3 extends over 16 amino acids. The V gene lost 7 bases and the J gene lost 0 bases, with 17 bases spanning the gap. CDR1 SGHDN and CDR2 FVKESK come from the germline V gene. CDR3 DNA sequence: TGTGCCAGCACCCCATGGGCAGGGGCCAGCACAGATACGCAGTATTTT. Translation gives CASTPWAGASTDTQYF.

The rearrangement links TRBV14 to TRBJ1-2; D is ambiguous. The CDR3 has 13 residues. Germline assignment: CDR1 SGHDN and CDR2 FVKESK. V was clipped by 1 base and J by 3 bases, with 6 bases between them. DNA for the CDR3: TGTGCCAGCAGCCAAGTTCAGTACTATGGCTACACCTTC. It is translated as CASSQVQYYGYTF.

The J gene is TRBJ2-7, the V gene TRBV12-5; 11 bases fit TRBD2. The CDR3 runs to 14 residues. V was clipped by 8 bases and J by 0 bases; unmatched bases: 3. In germline, CDR1 is LGHNT, CDR2 FRNRAP. CDR3 sequence (DNA): TGTGCTAGTTATAGCGGGGGGGCCTCCTACGAGCAGTACTTC. Protein sequence: CASYSGGASYEQYF.

This clone has only a few counts. The CDR3 nucleotides read TGTGCCTGGAGTAACGGTAGACAAGAGACCCAGTACTTC. Protein sequence: CAWSNGRQETQYF. The chain is built from TRBV30 and TRBJ2-5, with no clear D. The CDR3 has 13 amino acids. V lost 2 bases, J lost 2 bases, and 9 bases lay in between. Germline V gene data show CDR1 as GTSNPN and CDR2 as SVGIG (reference sequence).

The chain carries TRBV4-3 and TRBJ2-2; D remains ambiguous. This CDR3 is 15 amino acids long. The V end lost 0 bases, the J end lost 4 bases, and 9 bases lay between the germline ends. CDR1 is LGHNA, CDR2 YSLEER, per germline. In nucleotides, the CDR3 is TGCGCCAGCAGCCAAGATCGTCCGAGCACCGGGGAGCTGTTTTTT. Its translation: CASSQDRPSTGELFF.

On this clone itself: Other DNA variants within this sample encode the same CDR3. The J gene is TRBJ1-1, the V gene TRBV6-6; 7 nucleotides match TRBD1. The CDR3 sequence is 13 residues long. The V gene end was trimmed by 5 bases and the J gene end by 1 base; junction bases not matched to a gene: 1. CDR1 and CDR2 from the germline V gene are MNHNY and SVGAGI (reference sequence). The CDR3 spells CASSRQGNTEAFF. For the CDR3, the DNA is TGTGCCAGCAGTCGACAGGGGAACACTGAAGCTTTCTTT.

The chain recombines TRBV19 with TRBJ1-2, with no clear D. Trimming removed 1 base from V and 6 bases from J, with 3 bases in between. The germline CDR1 and CDR2 sequences are LNHDA and SQIVND (reference sequence). CDR3 size: 11 residues. The CDR3 reads CASSIGHGYTF. The CDR3 DNA reads TGTGCCAGTAGTATAGGGCATGGCTACACCTTC.

The V call is TRBV18, the J call TRBJ2-4; D might be TRBD2 (5 bases). Germline CDR1 KGHSH, CDR2 LQKENI. Trimming shortened V by 0 bases and J by 7 bases, and 13 bases separated the two germline ends. CDR3 size: 15 residues. The CDR3 reads CASSPPRGSVNIQYF. CDR3 in DNA: TGTGCCAGCTCACCACCGAGAGGGTCCGTTAACATTCAGTACTTC.

The CDR3 DNA reads as TGCGCCAGCAGTCAAACAGGGCTGGTGGAGACCCAGTACTTC. Translated: CASSQTGLVETQYF. The chain couples TRBV4-1 to TRBJ2-5; tentatively, D is TRBD1 (6 bases). The CDR3 consists of 14 residues. Looked up from germline, CDR1 is MGHRA and CDR2 is YSYEKL. V lost 6 bases, J lost 5 bases, and 16 bases lay in between.

The chain is built from TRBV29-1 and TRBJ1-2; 9 nucleotides align to TRBD1. Germline lookup yields CDR1 SQVTM and CDR2 ANQGSEA. The CDR3 loop spans 14 amino acids. With 4 bases clipped from V and 3 bases from J, the junction kept 6 bases outside the gene matches. The CDR3 region has the DNA TGCAGCGTTGGTTTAAGGACAGGGGACTATGGCTACACCTTC. It translates to CSVGLRTGDYGYTF.

Only a few counts were recorded for this clone. The rearrangement joins TRBV19 to TRBJ2-1; TRBD2 is a possible D gene (6 bases). Germline V gives CDR1 LNHDA, CDR2 SQIVND (reference sequence). Deletions cut 3 bases from V and 2 bases from J, with 11 bases between. The CDR3 is 15 amino acids. CDR3 DNA: TGTGCCAGTAGTATTAGACTAGGCACCTACAATGAGCAGTTCTTC. It yields the protein CASSIRLGTYNEQFF.

This clone came up once. This chain joins TRBV11-3 and TRBJ2-3, with a tentative D call TRBD2 (6 bases). CDR3 length: 14 amino acids. Germline CDR1 and CDR2: SGHNT and YENEEA. Trimming took off 5 bases at V and 3 bases at J, with 12 bases between the two ends. The CDR3 DNA follows: TGTGCCAGCAGCGACCGGGACTTTACAGATACGCAGTATTTT. It is translated as CASSDRDFTDTQYF.

V and J are TRBV6-5 and TRBJ1-3; D perhaps matches TRBD1 (6 bases). Trimming removed 0 bases from V and 4 bases from J, with 10 bases in between. The V gene's germline CDR1 is MNHEY and CDR2 SVGAGI. The CDR3 has 15 residues. The CDR3 sequence is CASSYSGGQGNTIYF. The CDR3 nucleotides read TGTGCCAGCAGTTACTCGGGGGGGCAGGGAAACACCATATATTTT.

V usage is TRBV2 and J usage is TRBJ1-5, with 7 bases matching TRBD1. With V trimmed by 4 bases and J by 7 bases, 4 bases remained unmatched. This CDR3 is 13 amino acids long. CDR1 SNHLY and CDR2 FYNNEI come from the germline V gene. DNA of the CDR3: TGTGCCAGCAGTGGACAGGGTAGACAGCCCCAGCATTTT. Its protein is CASSGQGRQPQHF.

The V and J genes are TRBV14 and TRBJ2-1; no reliable D call. Trimming took 2 bases from V and 0 from J, leaving 8 bases between them. Germline CDR1 SGHDN, CDR2 FVKESK. This CDR3 comprises 15 residues. CDR3 region: CASSQLEISYNEQFF. The CDR3 nucleotides read TGTGCCAGCAGCCAATTGGAGATCTCCTACAATGAGCAGTTCTTC.

The J gene is TRBJ1-2, the V gene TRBV2; TRBD1 might be the D (5 bases). Germline assignment: CDR1 SNHLY and CDR2 FYNNEI. This CDR3 comprises 14 residues. The V and J ends lost 4 bases and 1 base respectively, with 10 bases between them. CDR3 coding DNA: TGTGCCAGCAGTGCCTTACAGGTTAACTATGGCTACACCTTC. Translated, it gives CASSALQVNYGYTF.

The V gene is TRBV27, the J gene TRBJ2-2; D gene unclear. The V gene's germline CDR1 is MNHEY and CDR2 SMNVEV (reference sequence). V was clipped by 8 bases and J by 4 bases, with 8 bases between them. The CDR3 contains 12 residues. CDR3 nucleotide sequence: TGTGCCAGCCAGGTGGGCACCGGGGAGCTGTTTTTT. Encoded protein: CASQVGTGELFF.